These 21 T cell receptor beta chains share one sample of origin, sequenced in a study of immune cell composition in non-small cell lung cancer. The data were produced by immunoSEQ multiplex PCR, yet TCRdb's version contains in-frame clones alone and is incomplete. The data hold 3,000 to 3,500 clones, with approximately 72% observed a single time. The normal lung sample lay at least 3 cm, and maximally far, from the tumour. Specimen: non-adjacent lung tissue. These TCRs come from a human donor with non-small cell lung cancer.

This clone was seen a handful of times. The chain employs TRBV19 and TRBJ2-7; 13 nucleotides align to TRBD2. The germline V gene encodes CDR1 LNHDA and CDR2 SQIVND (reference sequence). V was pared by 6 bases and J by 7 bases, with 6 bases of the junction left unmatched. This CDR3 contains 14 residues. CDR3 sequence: CASSLGLAGVEQYF. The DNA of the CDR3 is TGTGCCAGTAGCCTCGGACTAGCGGGGGTTGAGCAGTACTTC.

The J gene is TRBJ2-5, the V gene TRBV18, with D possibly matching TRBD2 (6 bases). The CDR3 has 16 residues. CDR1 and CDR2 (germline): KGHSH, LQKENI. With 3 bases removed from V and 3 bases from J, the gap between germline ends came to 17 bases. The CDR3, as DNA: TGTGCCAGCTCACCCGGGTATGAGGTAGCGGAAGAGACCCAGTACTTC. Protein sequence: CASSPGYEVAEETQYF.

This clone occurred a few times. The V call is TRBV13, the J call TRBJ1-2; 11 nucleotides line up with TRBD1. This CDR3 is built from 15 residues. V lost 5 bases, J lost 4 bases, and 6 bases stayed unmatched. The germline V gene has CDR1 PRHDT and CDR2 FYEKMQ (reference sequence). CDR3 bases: TGTGCCAGCAGCACCTGGACAGGGGGCGGCTATGGCTACACCTTC. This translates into CASSTWTGGGYGYTF.

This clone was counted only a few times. For the CDR3, the DNA is TGTGCCATCAGTGGGGGGGGGAACACTGAAGCTTTCTTT. It translates to CAISGGGNTEAFF. The rearrangement links TRBV10-3 to TRBJ1-1; a weak D match, TRBD1 (5 bases). In germline, CDR1 is ENHRY, CDR2 SYGVKD. V lost 4 bases, J lost 1 base, and 7 bases lay in between. This CDR3 is built from 13 residues.

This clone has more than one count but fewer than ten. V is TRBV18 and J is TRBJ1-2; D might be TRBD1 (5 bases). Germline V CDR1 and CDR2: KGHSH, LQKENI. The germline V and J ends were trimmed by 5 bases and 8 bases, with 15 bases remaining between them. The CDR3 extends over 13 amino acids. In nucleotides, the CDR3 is TGTGCCAGCTCAGCAGCCGGGACTGAAGGCTACACCTTC. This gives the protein CASSAAGTEGYTF.

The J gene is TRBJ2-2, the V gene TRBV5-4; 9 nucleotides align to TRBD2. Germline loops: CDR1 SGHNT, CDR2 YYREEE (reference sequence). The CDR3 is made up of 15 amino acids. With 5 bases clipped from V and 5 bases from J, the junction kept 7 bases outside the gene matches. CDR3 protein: CASRSGGLETGELFF. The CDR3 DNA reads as TGTGCCAGCAGAAGCGGGGGGTTGGAAACCGGGGAGCTGTTTTTT.

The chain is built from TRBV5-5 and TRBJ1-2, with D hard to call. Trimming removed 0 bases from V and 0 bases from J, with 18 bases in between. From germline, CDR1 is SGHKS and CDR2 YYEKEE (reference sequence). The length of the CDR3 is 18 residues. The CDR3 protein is CASSLAAGSLRANYGYTF. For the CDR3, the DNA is TGTGCCAGCAGCTTGGCGGCGGGATCTCTAAGGGCTAACTATGGCTACACCTTC.

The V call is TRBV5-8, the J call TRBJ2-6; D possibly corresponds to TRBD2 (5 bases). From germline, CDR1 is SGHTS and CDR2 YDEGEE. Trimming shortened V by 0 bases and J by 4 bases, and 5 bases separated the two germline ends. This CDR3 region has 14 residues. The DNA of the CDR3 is TGTGCCAGCAGCTTGGAGCGGGGGGCCAACGTCCTGACTTTC. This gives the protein CASSLERGANVLTF.

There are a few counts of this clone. The CDR3 DNA is TGTGCCAGCAGCCCTACAGGGGGCAGTTATTCACCCCTCCACTTT. It codes for CASSPTGGSYSPLHF. The chain has TRBV14 and TRBJ1-6; 9 bases match TRBD1. Germline CDR1 and CDR2: SGHDN and FVKESK. This CDR3 has 15 amino acids. Trimming removed 4 bases from V and 8 bases from J; junction bases left unmatched: 6.

CDR3 region: CSAGFLGQGNGYTF. The CDR3 region has the DNA TGCAGCGCCGGATTCCTCGGACAGGGGAATGGCTACACCTTC. V gene TRBV29-1 combines with J gene TRBJ1-2; TRBD1 agrees at 9 bases. V was pared by 7 bases and J by 6 bases, with 12 bases of the junction left unmatched. The CDR3 contains 14 residues. Germline CDR1 and CDR2: SQVTM and ANQGSEA. Supplemented by reference TRBV29-1 and TRBJ1-2, the full variable domain reads SAVISQKPSRDICQRGTSLTIQCQVDSQVTMMFWYRQQPGQSLTLIATANQGSEATYESGFVIDKFPISRPNLTFSTLTVSNMSPEDSSIYLCSAGFLGQGNGYTFGSGTRLTVV.

This CDR3 is CASSQGAGANVLTF. CDR3 sequence (DNA): TGCGCCAGCAGCCAAGGAGCTGGGGCCAACGTCCTGACTTTC. The chain is built from TRBV4-1 and TRBJ2-6, with no clear D. Trimming cost V 1 base and J 2 bases, with 3 bases left between them. Germline V gene sequence: CDR1 MGHRA, CDR2 YSYEKL. The CDR3 has 14 residues.

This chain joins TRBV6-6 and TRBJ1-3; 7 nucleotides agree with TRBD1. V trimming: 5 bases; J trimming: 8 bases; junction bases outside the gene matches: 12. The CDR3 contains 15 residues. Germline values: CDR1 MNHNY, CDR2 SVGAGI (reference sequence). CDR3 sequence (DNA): TGTGCCAGCAGTCCTCCGGGGACAGCAGGGGACACCATATATTTT. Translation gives CASSPPGTAGDTIYF.

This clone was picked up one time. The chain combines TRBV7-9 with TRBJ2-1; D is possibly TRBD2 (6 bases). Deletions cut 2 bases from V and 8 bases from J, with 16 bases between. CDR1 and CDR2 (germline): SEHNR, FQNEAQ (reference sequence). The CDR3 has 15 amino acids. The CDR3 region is CASSLLATGGDEQFF. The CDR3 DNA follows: TGTGCCAGCAGCTTACTAGCGACGGGTGGGGATGAGCAGTTCTTC.

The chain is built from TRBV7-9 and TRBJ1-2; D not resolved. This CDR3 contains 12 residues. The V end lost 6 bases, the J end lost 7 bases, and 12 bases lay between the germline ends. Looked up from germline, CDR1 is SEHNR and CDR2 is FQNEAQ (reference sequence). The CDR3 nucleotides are TGTGCCAGCAGTACAGATATGGGTGGCTACACCTTC. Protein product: CASSTDMGGYTF.

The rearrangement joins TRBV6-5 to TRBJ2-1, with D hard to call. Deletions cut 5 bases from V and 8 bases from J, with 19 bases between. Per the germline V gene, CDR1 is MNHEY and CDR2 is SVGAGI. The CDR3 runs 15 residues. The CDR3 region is CASSQTISEADEQFF. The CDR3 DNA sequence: TGTGCCAGCAGTCAGACGATCTCAGAGGCTGATGAGCAGTTCTTC.

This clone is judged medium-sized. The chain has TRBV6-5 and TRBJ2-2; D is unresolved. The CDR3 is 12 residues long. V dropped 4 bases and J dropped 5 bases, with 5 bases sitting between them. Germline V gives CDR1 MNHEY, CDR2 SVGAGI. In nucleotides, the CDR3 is TGTGCCAGCAGTTTCCAAACCGGGGAGCTGTTTTTT. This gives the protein CASSFQTGELFF.

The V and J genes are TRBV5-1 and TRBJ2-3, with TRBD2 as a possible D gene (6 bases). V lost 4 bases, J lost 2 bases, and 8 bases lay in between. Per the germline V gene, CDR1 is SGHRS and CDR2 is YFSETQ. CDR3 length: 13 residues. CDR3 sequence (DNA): TGCGCCAGCAGCCGCGGGGCCACAGATACGCAGTATTTT. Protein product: CASSRGATDTQYF.

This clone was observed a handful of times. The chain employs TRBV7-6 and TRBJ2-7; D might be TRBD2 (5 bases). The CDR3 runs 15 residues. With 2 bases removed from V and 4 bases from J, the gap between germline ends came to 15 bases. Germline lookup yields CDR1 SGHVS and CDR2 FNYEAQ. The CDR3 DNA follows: TGTGCCAGCAGCTTAAGCGGCGGTCCTTGGTACGAGCAGTACTTC. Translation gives CASSLSGGPWYEQYF. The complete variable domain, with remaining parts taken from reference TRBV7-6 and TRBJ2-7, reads GAGVSQSPRYKVTKRGQDVALRCDPISGHVSLYWYRQALGQGPEFLTYFNYEAQQDKSGLPNDRFSAERPEGSISTLTIQRTEQRDSAMYRCASSLSGGPWYEQYFGPGTRLTVT.

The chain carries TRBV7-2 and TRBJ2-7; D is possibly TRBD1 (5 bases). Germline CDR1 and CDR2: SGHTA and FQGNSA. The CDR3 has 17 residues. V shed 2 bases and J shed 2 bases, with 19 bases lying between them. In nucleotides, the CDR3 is TGTGCCAGCAGCTTAAGATCTACGGGCAGGGCAACCTACGAGCAGTACTTC. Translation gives CASSLRSTGRATYEQYF.

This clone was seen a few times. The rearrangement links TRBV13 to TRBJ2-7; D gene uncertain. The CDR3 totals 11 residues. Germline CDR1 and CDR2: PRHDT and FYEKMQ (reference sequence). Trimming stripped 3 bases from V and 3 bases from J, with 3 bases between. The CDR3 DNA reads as TGTGCCAGCAGCTTTAGCTACGAGCAGTACTTC. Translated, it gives CASSFSYEQYF.

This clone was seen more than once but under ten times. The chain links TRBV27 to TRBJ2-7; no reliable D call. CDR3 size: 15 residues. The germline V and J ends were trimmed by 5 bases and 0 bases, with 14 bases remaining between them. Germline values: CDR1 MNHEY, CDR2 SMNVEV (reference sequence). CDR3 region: CASSHSSESSYEQYF. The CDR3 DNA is TGTGCCAGCAGTCACTCATCTGAGAGCTCCTACGAGCAGTACTTC.